This entry lists 28 T cell receptor beta chains sequenced from one sample in a study of blood T cells in healthy people across ages. A sample-barcoded 5' primer and a J-beta primer mix were used in a second PCR of roughly 7 to 12 cycles. TCRdb passed the 5' RACE reads through MiXCR, listing each CDR3 protein once. Seen here are 1.2 million to 1.5 million distinct CDR3 sequences, 42% observed once, and the top ten hold roughly 8.2%. The sample comprised blood. The receptors come from a woman aged 18 to 35 in good health.

For this clonotype: A read error may produce the germline difference seen at one junction end. This chain joins TRBV5-1 and TRBJ2-1; D is possibly TRBD2 (6 bases). This CDR3 contains 14 residues. In germline, CDR1 is SGHRS, CDR2 YFSETQ. CDR3 DNA: TGCGCCAGCAGTCATCGGGACTCCTACACTGAGCAGTTCTTC. Translation gives CASSHRDSYTEQFF. Combining the CDR3 with reference TRBV5-1 and TRBJ2-1 gives the whole variable domain KAGVTQTPRYLIKTRGQQVTLSCSPISGHRSVSWYQQTPGQGLQFLFEYFSETQRNKGNFPGRFSGRQFSNSRSEMNVSTLELGDSALYLCASSHRDSYTEQFFGPGTRLTVL.

V usage is TRBV29-1 and J usage is TRBJ2-7; 14 nucleotides agree with TRBD2. The V segment lost 2 bases and the J segment 7 bases; nucleotides outside the gene matches: 19. Germline V gene lookup returns CDR1 SQVTM and CDR2 ANQGSEA. The CDR3 sequence is 19 residues long. This chain's CDR3 is CSVEPAGLAGVMGYNEQYF. The DNA for the CDR3 is TGCAGCGTTGAACCCGCGGGACTAGCGGGAGTCATGGGCTACAATGAGCAGTACTTC.

In its sample, this clonotype was seen many times. The chain combines TRBV6-6 with TRBJ2-5; 9 nucleotides match TRBD2. This CDR3 has 15 residues. The V gene's germline CDR1 is MNHNY and CDR2 SVGAGI (reference sequence). V lost 5 bases and J lost 5; bases outside the gene matches: 9. The CDR3 loop is CASSQNSGGSETQYF. CDR3 DNA: TGTGCCAGCAGTCAAAATAGCGGGGGTTCGGAGACCCAGTACTTC.

This rearrangement joins TRBV6-2 or TRBV6-3 to TRBJ2-7; the match to TRBD1 covers 10 bases. The J call is in doubt because the DNA end fits TRBJ2-5 better. Germline CDR1 reads MNHEY; CDR2 reads SVGEGT. CDR3 length: 24 residues. The CDR3 bases are TGTGCCAGCACCTCGATGCGCCCCCTTGACCGGGACAGGGGCTCCAAAAGAGGCCAAGAGACCCAGTACTTC. Protein: CASTSMRPLDRDRGSKRGQETQYF.

The chain employs TRBV2 and TRBJ1-2; possible D gene TRBD1, 5 bases. This CDR3 spans 11 amino acids. Between the trimmed V and J ends, which lost 6 bases and 8 bases, there was a span of 10 bases. Per the germline V gene, CDR1 is SNHLY and CDR2 is FYNNEI. The CDR3 loop is CASRTGCGYTF. Here the CDR3 DNA reads TGTGCCAGCAGAACAGGATGCGGCTACACCTTC.

In this sample, this clonotype turned up a few times. This chain uses TRBV29-1 with TRBJ2-1; D gene ambiguous. V was clipped by 7 bases and J by 0 bases, with 10 bases between them. The CDR3 length is 13 residues. Germline V gives CDR1 SQVTM, CDR2 ANQGSEA. The CDR3: CSAGVFSYNEQFF. The DNA for the CDR3 is TGCAGCGCTGGAGTTTTCTCCTACAATGAGCAGTTCTTC.

The rearrangement joins TRBV4-2 to TRBJ2-7; 7 nucleotides align to TRBD1. The V and J ends lost 1 base and 5 bases, in that order; junction bases with no gene match: 8. There are 15 residues in the CDR3. From germline, CDR1 is LGHNA and CDR2 YNFKEQ. The CDR3 protein is CASSQAGDRDHEQYF. For the CDR3, the DNA is TGTGCCAGCAGCCAAGCAGGTGACAGGGACCACGAGCAGTACTTC.

V usage is TRBV20-1 and J usage is TRBJ2-5, with 10 bases identical to TRBD2. The CDR3 spans 14 residues. J was trimmed by 5 bases and V by 2 bases; bases with no gene match: 5. Germline loops: CDR1 DFQATT, CDR2 SNEGSKA (reference sequence). In DNA form, the CDR3 reads TGCAGTGCTAGAATGCTAGCGGGAGTTGAGACCCAGTACTTC. Protein: CSARMLAGVETQYF.

The count of this clonotype is one. The chain links TRBV4-2 to TRBJ2-1; 9 bases agree with TRBD2. Germline CDR1 and CDR2: LGHNA and YNFKEQ. The CDR3 consists of 15 residues. Unmatched junction bases numbered 6, after V lost 4 bases and J lost 5 bases. CDR3 region: CASSPERGEHNEQFF. DNA for the CDR3: TGTGCCAGCAGCCCCGAGCGGGGGGAACACAATGAGCAGTTCTTC.

Details on this clonotype: A junction boundary mismatches the germline segment, possibly from a read error. This chain uses TRBV20-1 with TRBJ2-7; 13 bases fit TRBD2. Germline CDR1 reads DFQATT; CDR2 reads SNEGSKA (reference sequence). CDR3 length: 17 amino acids. The CDR3 is CSARDPGLAGTSYKQYF. The CDR3 region has the DNA TGCAGTGCTAGAGATCCGGGACTAGCGGGAACCTCCTACAAGCAGTACTTC.

This clonotype was seen a handful of times. The chain recombines TRBV6-1 with TRBJ1-3; the D is unclear. Germline lookup yields CDR1 MNHNS and CDR2 SASEGT. Trimming left V 5 bases short and J 2 bases short, with 13 bases between. This CDR3 is 15 amino acids long. For the CDR3, the DNA is TGTGCCAGCAGTTCGATAACACCGGCTGGAAACACCATATATTTT. It yields the protein CASSSITPAGNTIYF.

V gene TRBV10-2 combines with J gene TRBJ2-3, with D possibly matching TRBD1 (5 bases). Trimming stripped 7 bases from V and 0 bases from J, with 17 bases between. Germline CDR1 reads WSHSY; CDR2 reads SAAADI. The CDR3 has 16 amino acids. The CDR3 DNA reads TGCGCCAGCACCCGTTTAGGGGCGGCTAGCACAGATACGCAGTATTTT. This encodes CASTRLGAASTDTQYF.

This rearrangement joins TRBV6-6 to TRBJ1-1; no firm D call. V lost 8 bases, J lost 1 base, and 11 bases lay in between. CDR3 length: 13 residues. Per the germline V gene, CDR1 is MNHNY and CDR2 is SVGAGI (reference sequence). This chain's CDR3 is CASVRSPNTEAFF. The CDR3 DNA is TGTGCCAGCGTCCGGTCACCGAACACTGAAGCTTTCTTT.

The chain employs TRBV6-5 and TRBJ2-1; D gene ambiguous. Germline CDR1 is MNHEY and CDR2 is SVGAGI. The CDR3 is made up of 11 amino acids. V lost 6 bases, J lost 9 bases, and 9 bases lay in between. As DNA, the CDR3 is TGTGCCAGCAGATCGTTGGGTGAGCAGTTCTTC. This encodes CASRSLGEQFF.

V usage is TRBV6-1 and J usage is TRBJ2-4; TRBD1 agrees at 7 bases. The CDR3 length is 16 residues. With 4 bases clipped from V and 0 bases from J, the junction kept 6 bases outside the gene matches. Germline V gene lookup returns CDR1 MNHNS and CDR2 SASEGT. The CDR3 loop reads CASSGQGTIAKNIQYF. DNA for the CDR3: TGTGCCAGCAGTGGACAGGGAACTATAGCCAAAAACATTCAGTACTTC.

This clonotype was recorded a few times. The chain uses TRBV20-1 and TRBJ1-1, with D perhaps matching TRBD1 (6 bases). This CDR3 has 12 residues. Germline values: CDR1 DFQATT, CDR2 SNEGSKA (reference sequence). V lost 5 bases to trimming and J lost 0 bases, with 7 bases between them. CDR3 sequence reads: CSADRMNTEAFF. The CDR3 nucleotides read TGCAGTGCTGACAGGATGAACACTGAAGCTTTCTTT.

The chain employs TRBV7-6 and TRBJ2-7; D could derive from TRBD1 or TRBD2 (5 bases each). The germline V gene has CDR1 SGHVS and CDR2 FNYEAQ. Trimming shortened V by 5 bases and J by 1 base, and 15 bases separated the two germline ends. This CDR3 region has 15 residues. In DNA, the CDR3 is TGTGCCAGCAGCCGTATCGGGACGGGATCCTACGAGCAGTACTTC. This sequence encodes CASSRIGTGSYEQYF.

This chain connects TRBV6-5 to TRBJ2-7; a possible D gene is TRBD1 (6 bases). The CDR3 consists of 14 residues. Germline assignment: CDR1 MNHEY and CDR2 SVGAGI. Trimming took off 0 bases at V and 3 bases at J, with 9 bases between the two ends. This CDR3 reads CASSYSTGHYEQYF. CDR3 DNA sequence: TGTGCCAGCAGTTACTCGACAGGTCACTACGAGCAGTACTTC.

The V call is TRBV6-5, the J call TRBJ2-2, with D unclear. The CDR3 has 13 amino acids. Per the germline V gene, CDR1 is MNHEY and CDR2 is SVGAGI. The V gene lost 2 bases and the J gene lost 7 bases, with 8 bases spanning the gap. The CDR3 DNA follows: TGTGCCAGCAGTTACGGAGAGTTCGGGGAGCTGTTTTTT. As protein: CASSYGEFGELFF.

The chain carries TRBV11-2 and TRBJ2-1, with TRBD1 identical over 8 bases. The V segment lost 2 bases and the J segment 3 bases; nucleotides outside the gene matches: 9. From germline, CDR1 is SGHAT and CDR2 FQNNGV. The CDR3 has 17 residues. CDR3 sequence: CASSLTPVGQGYNEQFF. As DNA, the CDR3 is TGTGCCAGCAGCTTAACCCCCGTCGGACAGGGCTACAATGAGCAGTTCTTC. Combining the CDR3 with reference TRBV11-2 and TRBJ2-1 gives the whole variable domain EAGVAQSPRYKIIEKRQSVAFWCNPISGHATLYWYQQILGQGPKLLIQFQNNGVVDDSQLPKDRFSAERLKGVDSTLKIQPAKLEDSAVYLCASSLTPVGQGYNEQFFGPGTRLTVL.

The chain uses TRBV10-2 and TRBJ2-4; 12 bases agree with TRBD2. Per germline, CDR1 WSHSY and CDR2 SAAADI. The CDR3 totals 21 residues. The V and J ends lost 2 bases and 2 bases, in that order; junction bases with no gene match: 16. CDR3 in DNA: TGCGCCAGCAGTGAGGACGACCCGGGACTAGCGGGCTCCTCGACCAAAAACATTCAGTACTTC. Encoded protein: CASSEDDPGLAGSSTKNIQYF.

This clonotype has a count of ten or more. This sequence joins TRBV12-3 or TRBV12-4 and TRBJ1-3; TRBD1 matches at 10 bases. Losses at the gene ends were 7 bases for V and 4 bases for J; bases not matched to a gene: 10. CDR3 length: 16 amino acids. The CDR3 DNA reads TGTGCCAGCACCCTCCCCTTGACAGGGGGCGGAAACACCATATATTTT. Encoded protein: CASTLPLTGGGNTIYF.

This chain's CDR3 is CASGIRSSYEQYF. The CDR3, as DNA: TGTGCCAGCGGAATCCGTAGCTCCTACGAGCAGTACTTC. The chain joins TRBV27 to TRBJ2-7; D unclear. The CDR3 is 13 amino acids. V dropped 8 bases and J dropped 0 bases, with 11 bases sitting between them. The germline gives CDR1 MNHEY, CDR2 SMNVEV (reference sequence).

This chain connects TRBV27 to TRBJ2-5, with 7 bases lining up with TRBD2. The DNA end is more similar to TRBJ2-7, so the J call may be wrong. The germline gives CDR1 MNHEY, CDR2 SMNVEV (reference sequence). The CDR3 sequence is 15 residues long. The CDR3 DNA sequence: TGTGCCAGCAGCAGCGATGGCGGGAGAGGCTACGAGCAGTACTTC. Amino acids: CASSSDGGRGYEQYF.

This clonotype turned up a few times. The chain links TRBV20-1 to TRBJ1-2; D is unresolved. Germline V lookup: CDR1 DFQATT, CDR2 SNEGSKA (reference sequence). V was clipped by 0 bases and J by 4 bases, with 15 bases between them. This CDR3 region has 15 residues. CDR3 sequence reads: CSARDWGTGIYGYTF. The CDR3 DNA reads as TGCAGTGCTAGAGATTGGGGAACGGGGATCTATGGCTACACCTTC.

This clonotype was seen only once. The chain has TRBV3-1 and TRBJ1-2; D uncertain. The ends were cut back, 5 bases at V and 7 bases at J, with 17 bases in the middle. CDR3 length: 14 residues. The V gene's germline CDR1 is LGHDT and CDR2 YNNKEL (reference sequence). In DNA, the CDR3 is TGTGCCAGCAGCTCTGGACTATCAGGTGGTGGCTACACCTTC. Translating gives CASSSGLSGGGYTF.

The chain links TRBV7-3 to TRBJ1-1; 8 bases map to TRBD1. Looked up from germline, CDR1 is SGHTA and CDR2 is FQGTGA. The CDR3 totals 18 residues. Germline trimming cut 2 bases from V and 0 bases from J; bases unmatched to any gene: 11. CDR3 amino acids: CASSLYGAGGVMNTEAFF. The CDR3 DNA reads TGTGCCAGCAGCTTATACGGGGCAGGGGGCGTCATGAACACTGAAGCTTTCTTT.

The CDR3 coding sequence is TGTGCCAGCAGCTTAGATCGTGGGCGTAGCGGGGGCCTTACGAACACCGGGGAGCTGTTTTTT. Its translation is CASSLDRGRSGGLTNTGELFF. The chain is built from TRBV11-2 and TRBJ2-2, with 9 bases identical to TRBD2. V lost 0 bases to trimming and J lost 0 bases; unmatched junction nucleotides: 14. Germline-derived CDR1 and CDR2 are SGHAT and FQNNGV. The CDR3 consists of 21 residues.